This TCR beta chain was obtained from a study of T cell clonality in common variable immunodeficiency. Produced via immunoSEQ multiplex PCR; TCRdb's table is partial and in-frame only. Recorded here are about 32,000 clones, none singletons. Study-level results: Reportedly, TCR beta sequences from common variable immunodeficiency showed fewer deletions and N-nucleotide insertions. TCRbeta clonality was increased in CVID versus healthy controls.

The sample holds a few counts of this clone. As yet, its antigen is unknown. The read finishes 3 residues shy of the CDR3 end, and the germline J gene is used to complete it. V lost 0 bases and J lost 2, with 11 bases in between. The CDR3 consists of 15 residues. CDR1 is SGHRS and CDR2 is YFSETQ in the germline V gene. Heparinized whole blood, roughly 4.5 to 9 ml, came from each donor. Source material: peripheral blood mononuclear cells. The origin of this receptor is a human donor with common variable immunodeficiency. The gene calls are TRBV5-1 and TRBJ2-5, with D possibly being TRBD2 (6 bases). The part of the CDR3 DNA that was read is TGCGCCAGCAGCTTGGGGGGACTTATACAAGAGACC. It encodes CASSLGGLIQET. The CDR3 in its entirety is CASSLGGLIQETQYF. Filled out from reference TRBV5-1 and TRBJ2-5, the complete variable domain reads KAGVTQTPRYLIKTRGQQVTLSCSPISGHRSVSWYQQTPGQGLQFLFEYFSETQRNKGNFPGRFSGRQFSNSRSEMNVSTLELGDSALYLCASSLGGLIQETQYFGPGTRLLVL.